This TCR beta chain is from a study of regulatory and conventional T cells in RAG deficiency. The sorted conventional CD4+ T cells were CD25-low and CD127-high, with genomic DNA sequenced. Concerning this clone: The antigen is undetermined.

Libraries were prepared by immunoSEQ multiplex PCR; TCRdb keeps only in-frame clonotypes and omits some of them. The sample includes around 22,000 clones, approximately 93% of them seen just once. Study conclusions and caveats: Treg unique TCR beta sequences were about 100-fold fewer in Omenn syndrome and CID/AS patients than controls. Patient subsets had shorter CDR3s; Omenn Treg-Tconv overlap exceeded 85%.

Trimming took off 2 bases at V and 6 bases at J, with 8 bases between the two ends. This CDR3 has 13 residues. CDR1 and CDR2 from the germline V gene are ENHRY and SYGVKD. The sample also formed part of further work on regulatory T cells. That study adds: The PCR used 52 TRBV and 13 TRBJ primers. Regulatory T cells showed the strongest V-J pair restriction and V/J gene skewing among patient repertoires.

This clonotype was obtained from a human donor in good health. The specimen sequenced was CD4+ T cells sorted from blood. V is TRBV10-3 and J is TRBJ2-1; no clear D gene. CDR3: CAISEPGVNEQFF. The DNA of the CDR3 is TGTGCCATCAGTGAGCCGGGCGTCAATGAGCAGTTCTTC.